The 8 T cell receptor beta chains below come from one sample, sequenced in a study of blood T cell repertoires in COVID-19. Clones were sequenced by immunoSEQ multiplex PCR, and TCRdb holds only the in-frame ones, with some missing. The sample has 55,000 to 90,000 clones; approximately 91% are singletons. The sample comprised peripheral blood. These receptor sequences come from a human donor with active COVID-19. The donor label of this sample is uncertain.

The chain recombines TRBV19 with TRBJ1-1; tentatively, D is TRBD1 (5 bases). V was clipped by 2 bases and J by 4 bases, with 14 bases between them. The germline V gene encodes CDR1 LNHDA and CDR2 SQIVND (reference sequence). CDR3 length: 15 residues. CDR3 bases: TGTGCCAGTAGTATATGGGGGGAGCGTGGCACTGAAGCTTTCTTT. It specifies CASSIWGERGTEAFF.

The rearrangement links TRBV11-2 to TRBJ1-5; D is undetermined. CDR3 length: 12 amino acids. From germline, CDR1 is SGHAT and CDR2 FQNNGV. V was pared by 1 base and J by 9 bases, with 7 bases between. DNA of the CDR3: TGTGCCAGCAGCTTAGCCAGCGGGCCCCAGCATTTT. Amino acids: CASSLASGPQHF.

The rearrangement joins TRBV6-5 to TRBJ1-2; a weak D match, TRBD1 (5 bases). Trimming shortened V by 5 bases and J by 0 bases, and 13 bases separated the two germline ends. CDR3 length: 15 amino acids. The germline V gene has CDR1 MNHEY and CDR2 SVGAGI. CDR3 DNA sequence: TGTGCCAGCAGTACCTCTTTGACAGCTAACTATGGCTACACCTTC. This encodes CASSTSLTANYGYTF.

The CDR3, as DNA: TGTGCCAGCACCAAAGGTAGGAGGGGAAATACAGATACGCAGTATTTT. Translation: CASTKGRRGNTDTQYF. The chain couples TRBV14 to TRBJ2-3; possible D gene TRBD2, 6 bases. V was cut by 7 bases and J by 3 bases, with 20 bases left in between. This CDR3 comprises 16 residues. CDR1 and CDR2 from the germline V gene are SGHDN and FVKESK.

This chain links TRBV4-1 with TRBJ2-5; tentatively, D is TRBD2 (6 bases). Trimming took 1 base from V and 6 from J, leaving 15 bases between them. This CDR3 has 15 residues. The germline gives CDR1 MGHRA, CDR2 YSYEKL. The CDR3 sequence: CASSQVPGVEKTQYF. CDR3 nucleotides: TGCGCCAGCAGCCAAGTCCCGGGAGTGGAGAAGACCCAGTACTTC.

The chain couples TRBV7-8 to TRBJ1-3; 7 bases map to TRBD1. CDR1 is SGHVS and CDR2 is FQNEAQ in the germline V gene. The CDR3 totals 16 residues. V lost 5 bases, J lost 6 bases, and 13 bases stayed unmatched. The CDR3 DNA sequence: TGTGCCAGCAGCCCCTTGGCCAGGGGGGAGGAAAACACCATATATTTT. Its protein is CASSPLARGEENTIYF.

The V gene is TRBV27, the J gene TRBJ2-3; 9 bases are shared with TRBD2. The CDR3 totals 15 residues. Germline CDR1 and CDR2: MNHEY and SMNVEV (reference sequence). Trimming at V came to 6 bases and at J to 2 bases, leaving 6 bases not matched to a gene. CDR3 sequence: CASRPGLAVTDTQYF. Here the CDR3 DNA reads TGTGCCAGCAGGCCGGGACTAGCAGTCACAGATACGCAGTATTTT.

The gene calls are TRBV6-5 and TRBJ1-1; tentatively, D is TRBD1 (6 bases). V was trimmed by 8 bases and J by 1 base, leaving 11 bases between them. The CDR3 spans 13 residues. Germline assignment: CDR1 MNHEY and CDR2 SVGAGI. Written as DNA, the CDR3 is TGTGCCAGCCGGGAGGGGGGGAACACTGAAGCTTTCTTT. This encodes CASREGGNTEAFF.